These 2 T cell receptor beta chains originate from one sample sequenced in a study of Graves' ophthalmopathy and Graves' hyperthyroidism. For repertoire sequencing, the TCR beta CDR3 regions were amplified from RNA transcripts. HTBI primers primed a first-round RT-PCR, and a second-round multiplex PCR followed. MiXCR was run by TCRdb on the multiplex PCR reads, yielding one entry per CDR3 protein. The table shows over 450,000 distinct CDR3 sequences, with roughly an eighth occurring only once. The sample was blood. These receptors originate from a woman aged 25 to 39 with Graves' ophthalmopathy.

This clonotype appeared a single time. V usage is TRBV6-5 and J usage is TRBJ2-7; 7 bases map to TRBD1. Germline V gene lookup returns CDR1 MNHEY and CDR2 SVGAGI. The CDR3 is 16 residues long. With 0 bases clipped from V and 5 bases from J, the junction kept 10 bases outside the gene matches. The CDR3 loop is CASSYSATGLKDEQYF. The CDR3 DNA reads TGTGCCAGCAGTTACTCGGCGACAGGGCTAAAGGACGAGCAGTACTTC.

This clonotype was counted at least ten times. The rearrangement joins TRBV4-1 to TRBJ1-6; D is uncertain. The CDR3 is 19 amino acids. Trimming left V 1 base short and J 1 base short, with 17 bases between. Germline V lookup: CDR1 MGHRA, CDR2 YSYEKL. CDR3 DNA: TGCGCCAGCAGCCAAGGCAGGCCGCTATCCGGATCCTATAATTCACCCCTCCACTTT. It yields the protein CASSQGRPLSGSYNSPLHF.